A single sample is the source of the 15 T cell receptor beta chains below, sequenced in a study of CD8 T cells in Susac syndrome. Random hexamers were used to reverse transcribe an amount of roughly 0.5 to 1 ug RNA. From the immunoSEQ multiplex PCR reads, TCRdb called clonotypes with MiXCR, one entry per CDR3 protein. The sample consists of just over 150,000 distinct CDR3 sequences, roughly 94% of them appearing once. Source material: CD8+ T cells from PBMCs. All receptors derive from a human donor with multiple sclerosis.

J is TRBJ2-3 and V is TRBV2, with a weak D call TRBD1 (6 bases). There are 12 residues in the CDR3. Germline V lookup: CDR1 SNHLY, CDR2 FYNNEI. Trimming took 6 bases from V and 9 from J, leaving 13 bases between them. The CDR3 DNA follows: TGTGCCAGCAGAGGGGGATTAGCAACGCAGTATTTT. Translated: CASRGGLATQYF.

V gene TRBV2 combines with J gene TRBJ2-1, with D perhaps TRBD2 (6 bases). The V gene lost 8 bases and the J gene lost 7 bases, with 18 bases spanning the gap. The germline V gene encodes CDR1 SNHLY and CDR2 FYNNEI. The CDR3 runs to 14 residues. The CDR3 nucleotides read TGTGCCAGCCTATCGCGGGGCGGAGGGAATGAGCAGTTCTTC. Amino acids: CASLSRGGGNEQFF.

This chain uses TRBV28 with TRBJ2-1; 14 bases map to TRBD2. Germline V CDR1 and CDR2: MDHEN, SYDVKM. Losses at the gene ends were 7 bases for V and 4 bases for J; bases not matched to a gene: 6. The CDR3 is 16 amino acids. Written as DNA, the CDR3 is TGTGCCAGCACCGGGACTAGCGGGGGAGAGTACAATGAGCAGTTCTTC. It yields the protein CASTGTSGGEYNEQFF.

This chain uses TRBV23-1 with TRBJ1-5, with 12 positions matching TRBD1. TRBV23-1 carries the ORF label, with uncertain function. V was pared by 3 bases and J by 6 bases, with 6 bases of the junction left unmatched. This CDR3 contains 16 residues. In DNA form, the CDR3 reads TGCGCCAGCAGTCACCGGGACAGGGGGCGACGTCAGCCCCAGCATTTT. It is translated as CASSHRDRGRRQPQHF.

The genes are TRBV30 and TRBJ2-1; D call uncertain. V was shortened by 5 bases and J by 5 bases, with 10 bases between the two germline ends. This CDR3 region has 12 residues. Germline CDR1 GTSNPN, CDR2 SVGIG (reference sequence). The CDR3 bases are TGTGCCTGGTCCGGATATGACAATGAGCAGTTCTTC. Amino acids: CAWSGYDNEQFF. Looking up the rest from reference TRBV30 and TRBJ2-1 gives the full variable domain: SQTIHQWPATLVQPVGSPLSLECTVEGTSNPNLYWYRQAAGRGLQLLFYSVGIGQISSEVPQNLSASRPQDRQFILSSKKLLLSDSGFYLCAWSGYDNEQFFGPGTRLTVL.

This chain connects TRBV9 to TRBJ2-7, with D possibly called TRBD1 or TRBD2 (6 bases each). Per the germline V gene, CDR1 is SGDLS and CDR2 is YYNGEE. The CDR3 has 14 residues. Deletions cut 4 bases from V and 5 bases from J, with 16 bases between. CDR3 coding DNA: TGTGCCAGCAGCCCCGTGCGGAGGGGGGACGAGCAGTACTTC. It encodes CASSPVRRGDEQYF. The variable domain in full, completed from reference TRBV9 and TRBJ2-7, reads DSGVTQTPKHLITATGQRVTLRCSPRSGDLSVYWYQQSLDQGLQFLIQYYNGEERAKGNILERFSAQQFPDLHSELNLSSLELGDSALYFCASSPVRRGDEQYFGPGTRLTVT.

V gene TRBV2 combines with J gene TRBJ2-1; 11 bases align to TRBD1. The CDR3 has 17 residues. Trimming took 1 base from V and 4 from J; bases not matched to a gene: 6. Germline CDR1 reads SNHLY; CDR2 reads FYNNEI. CDR3 loop: CASSEESGTGGYNEQFF. DNA of the CDR3: TGTGCCAGCAGTGAAGAGTCCGGGACAGGGGGTTACAATGAGCAGTTCTTC.

This clonotype has a single count. CDR3 sequence (DNA): TGTGCCAGCAGCTCCTACAGCGCAGACCTCAATAATTCACCCCTCCACTTT. Translated: CASSSYSADLNNSPLHF. V is TRBV7-2 and J is TRBJ1-6; no clear D. Germline V CDR1 and CDR2: SGHTA, FQGNSA. The CDR3 loop spans 17 amino acids. V was pared by 4 bases and J by 5 bases, with 18 bases between.

In this sample, this clonotype turned up once. V is TRBV13 and J is TRBJ2-7; 9 nucleotides match TRBD2. Germline V gives CDR1 PRHDT, CDR2 FYEKMQ (reference sequence). This CDR3 is built from 15 residues. V gave up 5 bases and J gave up 0 bases; unmatched junction bases: 5. CDR3 sequence reads: CASSHSGGGSYEQYF. In DNA, the CDR3 is TGTGCCAGCAGCCATAGCGGGGGAGGCTCCTACGAGCAGTACTTC.

V usage is TRBV15 and J usage is TRBJ2-5; D not certain. Germline V gives CDR1 LNHNV, CDR2 YYDKDF (reference sequence). V was shortened by 0 bases and J by 5 bases, with 13 bases between the two germline ends. The CDR3 is 15 amino acids. In DNA, the CDR3 is TGTGCCACCAGCAGAGATCGGCGGCAGTGGGAGACCCAGTACTTC. Translation: CATSRDRRQWETQYF.

V is TRBV7-9 and J is TRBJ2-7; weak D call: TRBD1 (6 bases). With 6 bases removed from V and 6 bases from J, the gap between germline ends came to 21 bases. CDR1 is SEHNR, CDR2 FQNEAQ, per germline (reference sequence). The CDR3 is 15 amino acids. In nucleotides, the CDR3 is TGTGCCAGCAGATCGGCAGGGGCCATATCCACCGAGCAGTACTTC. Protein product: CASRSAGAISTEQYF.

The chain is built from TRBV11-3 and TRBJ1-2; no clear D. CDR1 and CDR2 (germline): SGHNT, YENEEA. V lost 6 bases and J 8 bases, leaving 16 bases between the germline ends. The CDR3 has 13 residues. CDR3 residues: CASSQGWAGGYTF. The CDR3, as DNA: TGTGCCAGCAGTCAAGGGTGGGCTGGGGGCTACACCTTC.

The genes are TRBV3-1 and TRBJ2-3, with D perhaps TRBD2 (6 bases). The CDR3 length is 17 residues. V gave up 4 bases and J gave up 2 bases, with 19 bases separating them. Per the germline V gene, CDR1 is LGHDT and CDR2 is YNNKEL (reference sequence). The CDR3 loop is CASSRATSHLSTDTQYF. In nucleotides, the CDR3 is TGTGCCAGCAGCCGCGCGACTAGTCACTTATCCACAGATACGCAGTATTTT.

The chain couples TRBV6-6 to TRBJ2-5; 7 nucleotides line up with TRBD1. Germline CDR1 MNHNY, CDR2 SVGAGI (reference sequence). V was clipped by 0 bases and J by 5 bases; unmatched bases: 0. The CDR3 sequence is 13 residues long. The CDR3 DNA follows: TGTGCCAGCAGTTACTCGACAGGGGAGACCCAGTACTTC. This encodes CASSYSTGETQYF.

The rearrangement links TRBV12-3 or TRBV12-4 to TRBJ2-3, with D uncertain. The CDR3 is made up of 12 amino acids. Deletions cut 7 bases from V and 2 bases from J, with 7 bases between. The CDR3 nucleotides read TGTGCCAGCAAGCCGTTCACAGATACGCAGTATTTT. This sequence encodes CASKPFTDTQYF.